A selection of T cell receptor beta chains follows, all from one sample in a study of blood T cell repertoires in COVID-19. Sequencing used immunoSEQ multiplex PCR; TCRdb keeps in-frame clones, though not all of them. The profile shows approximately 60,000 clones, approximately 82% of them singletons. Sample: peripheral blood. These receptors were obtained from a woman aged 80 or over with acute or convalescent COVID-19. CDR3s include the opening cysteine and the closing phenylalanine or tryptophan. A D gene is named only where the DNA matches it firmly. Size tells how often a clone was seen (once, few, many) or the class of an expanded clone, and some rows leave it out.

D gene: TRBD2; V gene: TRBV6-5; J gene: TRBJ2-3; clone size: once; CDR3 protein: CAIRRGADTQYF; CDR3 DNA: TGTGCCATAAGACGGGGGGCAGATACGCAGTATTTT
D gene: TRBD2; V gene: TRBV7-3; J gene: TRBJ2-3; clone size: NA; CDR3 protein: CASSLLAEDTQYF; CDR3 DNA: TGTGCCAGCAGCTTACTAGCGGAAGATACGCAGTATTTT
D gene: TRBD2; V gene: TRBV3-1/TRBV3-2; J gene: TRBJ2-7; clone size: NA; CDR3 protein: CASSQGRAGGDEQYF; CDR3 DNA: TGTGCCAGCAGCCAAGGAAGGGCGGGGGGTGACGAGCAGTACTTC
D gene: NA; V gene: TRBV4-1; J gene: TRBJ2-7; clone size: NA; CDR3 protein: CASSQGAVGHDRYEQYF; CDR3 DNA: TGCGCCAGCAGCCAAGGAGCGGTCGGGCACGACCGTTACGAGCAGTACTTC
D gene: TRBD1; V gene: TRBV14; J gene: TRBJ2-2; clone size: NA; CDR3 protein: CASSFRGHTGELFF; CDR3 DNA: TGTGCCAGCAGCTTCAGGGGGCACACCGGGGAGCTGTTTTTT
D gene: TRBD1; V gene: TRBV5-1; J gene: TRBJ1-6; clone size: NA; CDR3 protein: CASSPNTGGNSPLHF; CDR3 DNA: TGCGCCAGTAGTCCCAACACAGGGGGCAATTCACCCCTCCACTTT
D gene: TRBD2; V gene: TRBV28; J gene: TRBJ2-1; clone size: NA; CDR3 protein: CASRSIAGGSYNEQFF; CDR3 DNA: TGTGCCAGCAGGAGTATAGCGGGGGGCTCCTACAATGAGCAGTTCTTC
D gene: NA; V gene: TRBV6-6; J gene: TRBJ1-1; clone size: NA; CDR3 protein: CASSDGVQNTEAFF; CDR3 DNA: TGTGCCAGCAGTGACGGGGTCCAGAACACTGAAGCTTTCTTT
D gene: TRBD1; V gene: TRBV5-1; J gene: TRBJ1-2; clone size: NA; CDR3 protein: CASRQTGVLYGYTF; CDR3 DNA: TGCGCCAGCAGGCAGACAGGGGTCCTCTATGGCTACACCTTC
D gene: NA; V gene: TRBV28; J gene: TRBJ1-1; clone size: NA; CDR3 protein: CASSFGENTEAFF; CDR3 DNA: TGTGCCAGCAGTTTCGGTGAGAACACTGAAGCTTTCTTT
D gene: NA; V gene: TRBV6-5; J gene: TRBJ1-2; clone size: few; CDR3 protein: CASSFTRGTSNYGYTF; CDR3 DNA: TGTGCCAGCAGTTTCACCAGGGGAACATCTAACTATGGCTACACCTTC
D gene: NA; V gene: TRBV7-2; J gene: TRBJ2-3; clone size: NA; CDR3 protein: CASSLDAGSTDTQYF; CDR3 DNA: TGTGCCAGCAGCTTAGACGCGGGGAGCACAGATACGCAGTATTTT
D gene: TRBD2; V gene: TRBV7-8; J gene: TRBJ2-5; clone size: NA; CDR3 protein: CASSLVGPSGISQYF; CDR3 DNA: TGTGCCAGCAGCTTAGTTGGTCCTAGCGGGATATCCCAGTACTTC
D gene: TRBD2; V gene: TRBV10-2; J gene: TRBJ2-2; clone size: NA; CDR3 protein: CASRTSGRRNTGELFF; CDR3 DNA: TGCGCCAGCAGGACTAGCGGGAGAAGGAACACCGGGGAGCTGTTTTTT
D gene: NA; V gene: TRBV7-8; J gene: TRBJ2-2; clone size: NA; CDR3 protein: CASSLDAAGAGELFF; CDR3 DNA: TGTGCCAGCAGCTTAGACGCGGCAGGGGCCGGGGAGCTGTTTTTT
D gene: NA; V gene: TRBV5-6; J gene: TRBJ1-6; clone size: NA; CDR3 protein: CASSLVGEKYNSPLHF; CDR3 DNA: TGTGCCAGCAGCTTGGTAGGGGAAAAATATAATTCACCCCTCCACTTT
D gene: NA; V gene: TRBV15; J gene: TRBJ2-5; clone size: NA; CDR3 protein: CATSRDGASRETQYF; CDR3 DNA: TGTGCCACCAGCAGAGATGGGGCGTCCCGGGAGACCCAGTACTTC
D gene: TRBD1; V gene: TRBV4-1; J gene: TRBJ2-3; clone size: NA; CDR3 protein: CASSQEGTGSRTDTQYF; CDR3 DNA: TGCGCCAGCAGCCAAGAGGGGACAGGCTCCCGCACAGATACGCAGTATTTT
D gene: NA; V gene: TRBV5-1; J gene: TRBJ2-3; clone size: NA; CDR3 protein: CASSPSNHASTDTQYF; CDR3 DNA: TGCGCCAGCAGCCCGTCCAATCATGCGTCCACAGATACGCAGTATTTT
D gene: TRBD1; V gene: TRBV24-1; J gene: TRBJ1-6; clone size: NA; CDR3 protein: CATSEGQTPNSPLHF; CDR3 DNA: TGTGCCACCAGTGAGGGACAGACTCCTAATTCACCCCTCCACTTT
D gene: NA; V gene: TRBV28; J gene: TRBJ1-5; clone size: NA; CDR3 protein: CASSLGQGTQPQHF; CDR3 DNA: TGTGCCAGCAGTTTGGGCCAGGGTACTCAGCCCCAGCATTTT
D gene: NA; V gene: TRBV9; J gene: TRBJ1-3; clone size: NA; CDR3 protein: CASSVAPGAGNTIYF; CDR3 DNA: TGTGCCAGCAGCGTAGCTCCGGGAGCTGGAAACACCATATATTTT
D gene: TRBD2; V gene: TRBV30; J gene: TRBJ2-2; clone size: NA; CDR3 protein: CAWSRTSGRVTGELFF; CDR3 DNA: TGTGCCTGGAGTCGGACTAGCGGGAGGGTCACCGGGGAGCTGTTTTTT
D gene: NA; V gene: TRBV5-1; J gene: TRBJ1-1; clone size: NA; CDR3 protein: CASSFGHHTEAFF; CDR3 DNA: TGCGCCAGCAGCTTCGGTCATCACACTGAAGCTTTCTTT
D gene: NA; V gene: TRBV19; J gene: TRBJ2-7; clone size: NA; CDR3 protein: CASSFRQEQYF; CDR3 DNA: TGTGCCAGTAGCTTCCGACAGGAGCAGTACTTC
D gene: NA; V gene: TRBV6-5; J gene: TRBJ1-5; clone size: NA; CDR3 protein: CASGQIHSNQPQHF; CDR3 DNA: TGTGCCAGTGGACAGATCCATAGCAATCAGCCCCAGCATTTT
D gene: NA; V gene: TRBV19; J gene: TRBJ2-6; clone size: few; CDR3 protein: CASRSERSGANVLTF; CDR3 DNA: TGTGCCAGCCGATCTGAACGGTCTGGGGCCAACGTCCTGACTTTC
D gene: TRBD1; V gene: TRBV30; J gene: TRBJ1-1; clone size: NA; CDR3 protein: CAWSTTGRLGTEAFF; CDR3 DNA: TGTGCCTGGAGTACGACAGGGCGTTTGGGCACTGAAGCTTTCTTT
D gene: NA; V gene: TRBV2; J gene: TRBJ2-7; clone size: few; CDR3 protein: CASSEQDGYEQYF; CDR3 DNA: TGTGCCAGCAGTGAACAGGATGGTTACGAGCAGTACTTC
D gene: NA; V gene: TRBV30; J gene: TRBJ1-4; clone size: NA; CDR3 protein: CAWSTPGSSSEKLFF; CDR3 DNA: TGTGCCTGGAGTACCCCGGGTTCATCTAGTGAAAAACTGTTTTTT
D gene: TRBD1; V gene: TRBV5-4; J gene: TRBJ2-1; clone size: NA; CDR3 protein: CASSLGVGQGFYNEQFF; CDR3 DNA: TGTGCCAGCAGCTTGGGGGTGGGACAGGGCTTCTACAATGAGCAGTTCTTC
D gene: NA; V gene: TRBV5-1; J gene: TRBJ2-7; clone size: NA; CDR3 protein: CASSTDGYEQYF; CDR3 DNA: TGCGCCAGCAGCACTGACGGGTACGAGCAGTACTTC
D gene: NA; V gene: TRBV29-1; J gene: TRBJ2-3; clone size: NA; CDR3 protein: CSVENVVTDTQYF; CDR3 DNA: TGCAGCGTTGAGAACGTAGTGACAGATACGCAGTATTTT
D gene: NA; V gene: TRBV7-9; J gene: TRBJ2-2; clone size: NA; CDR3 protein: CASSSVYRTENTGELFF; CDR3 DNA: TGTGCCAGCAGCTCAGTATACCGAACAGAGAACACCGGGGAGCTGTTTTTT
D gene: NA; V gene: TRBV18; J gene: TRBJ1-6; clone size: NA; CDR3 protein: CASHNRQTGGNSPLHF; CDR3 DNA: TGTGCCAGCCATAACCGCCAGACAGGCGGTAATTCACCCCTCCACTTT
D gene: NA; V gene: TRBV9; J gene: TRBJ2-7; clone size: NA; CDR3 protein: CASSVGAGLYYEQYF; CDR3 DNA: TGTGCCAGCAGCGTAGGGGCGGGACTGTACTACGAGCAGTACTTC
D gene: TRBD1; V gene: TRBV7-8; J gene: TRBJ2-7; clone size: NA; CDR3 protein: CASSKTGAVYEQYF; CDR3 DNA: TGTGCCAGCAGCAAGACAGGGGCGGTTTACGAGCAGTACTTC
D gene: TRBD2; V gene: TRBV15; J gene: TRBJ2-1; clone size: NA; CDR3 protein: CATSRERGDIYNEQFF; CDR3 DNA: TGTGCCACCAGCAGAGAGCGGGGGGATATCTACAATGAGCAGTTCTTC
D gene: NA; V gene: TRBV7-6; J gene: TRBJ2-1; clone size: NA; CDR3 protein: CASSPEVARLYNEQFF; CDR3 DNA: TGTGCCAGCAGCCCCGAGGTTGCACGCCTCTACAATGAGCAGTTCTTC
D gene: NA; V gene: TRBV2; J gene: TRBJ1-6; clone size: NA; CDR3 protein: CASRGGAQSPLHF; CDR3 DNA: TGTGCCAGCAGGGGGGGGGCTCAATCACCCCTCCACTTT
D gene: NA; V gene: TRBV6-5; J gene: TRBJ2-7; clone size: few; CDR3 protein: CASNGRGYEQYF; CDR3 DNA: TGTGCCAGCAATGGGAGGGGGTACGAGCAGTACTTC
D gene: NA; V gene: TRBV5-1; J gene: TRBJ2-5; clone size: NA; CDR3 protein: CASSLAARKEETQYF; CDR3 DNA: TGCGCCAGCAGCTTGGCAGCCAGGAAGGAAGAGACCCAGTACTTC
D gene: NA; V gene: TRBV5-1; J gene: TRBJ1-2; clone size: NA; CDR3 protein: CASSLGQGGGYTF; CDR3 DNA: TGCGCCAGCAGTTTGGGGCAGGGTGGTGGCTACACCTTC
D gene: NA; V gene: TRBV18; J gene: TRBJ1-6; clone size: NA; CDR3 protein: CASSPSDGLNSPLHF; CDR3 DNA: TGTGCCAGCTCACCCAGTGACGGACTCAATTCACCCCTCCACTTT
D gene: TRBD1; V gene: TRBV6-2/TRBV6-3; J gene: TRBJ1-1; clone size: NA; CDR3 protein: CASSDRGWGTEAFF; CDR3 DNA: TGTGCCAGCAGTGACAGGGGGTGGGGCACTGAAGCTTTCTTT
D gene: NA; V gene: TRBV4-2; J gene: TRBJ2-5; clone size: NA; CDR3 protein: CASSTIGGAGETQYF; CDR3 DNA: TGTGCCAGCAGCACCATCGGAGGGGCTGGAGAGACCCAGTACTTC
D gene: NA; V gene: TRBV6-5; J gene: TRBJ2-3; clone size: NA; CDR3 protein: CASKTFQGTDTQYF; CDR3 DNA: TGTGCCAGCAAAACCTTCCAGGGCACAGATACGCAGTATTTT
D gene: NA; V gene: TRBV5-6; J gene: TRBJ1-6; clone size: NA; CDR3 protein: CASSLDSNSPLHF; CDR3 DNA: TGTGCCAGCAGCTTAGACAGTAATTCACCCCTCCACTTT
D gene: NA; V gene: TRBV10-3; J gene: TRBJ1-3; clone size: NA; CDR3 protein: CAISDLGGGNTIYF; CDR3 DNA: TGTGCCATCAGTGATCTAGGGGGTGGAAACACCATATATTTT
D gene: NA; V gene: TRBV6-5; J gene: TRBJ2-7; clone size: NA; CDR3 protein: CASSYLAGPVSEQYF; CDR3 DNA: TGTGCCAGCAGTTACTTGGCAGGCCCGGTTTCAGAGCAGTACTTC